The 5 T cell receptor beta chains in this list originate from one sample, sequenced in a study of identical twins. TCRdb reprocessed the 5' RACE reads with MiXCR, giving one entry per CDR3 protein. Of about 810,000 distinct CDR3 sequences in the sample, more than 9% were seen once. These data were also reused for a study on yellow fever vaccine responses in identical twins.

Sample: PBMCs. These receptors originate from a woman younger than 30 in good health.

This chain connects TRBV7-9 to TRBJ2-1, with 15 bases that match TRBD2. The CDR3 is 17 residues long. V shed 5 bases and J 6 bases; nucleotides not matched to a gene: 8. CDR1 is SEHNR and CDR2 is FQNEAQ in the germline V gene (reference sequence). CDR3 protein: CASSRTSGGGISNEQFF. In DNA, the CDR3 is TGTGCCAGCAGCCGGACTAGCGGGGGGGGCATTTCCAATGAGCAGTTCTTC.

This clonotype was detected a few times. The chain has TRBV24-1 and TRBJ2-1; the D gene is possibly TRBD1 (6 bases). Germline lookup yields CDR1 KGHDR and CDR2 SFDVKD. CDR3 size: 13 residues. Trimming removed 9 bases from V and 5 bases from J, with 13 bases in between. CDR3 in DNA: TGTGCCACCGCCGGGACAACCGACAATGAGCAGTTCTTC. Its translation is CATAGTTDNEQFF.

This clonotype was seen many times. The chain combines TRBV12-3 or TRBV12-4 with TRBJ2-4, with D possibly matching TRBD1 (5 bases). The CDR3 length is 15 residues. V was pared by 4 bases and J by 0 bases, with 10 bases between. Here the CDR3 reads CASSWTFLAKNIQYF. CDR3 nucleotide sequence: TGTGCCAGCAGTTGGACATTTCTAGCCAAAAACATTCAGTACTTC.

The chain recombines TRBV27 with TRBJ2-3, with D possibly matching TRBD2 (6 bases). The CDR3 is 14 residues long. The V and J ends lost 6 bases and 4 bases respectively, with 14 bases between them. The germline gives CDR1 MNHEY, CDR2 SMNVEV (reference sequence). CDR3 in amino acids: CASSPGDYSDTQYF. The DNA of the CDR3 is TGTGCCAGCAGCCCGGGAGATTACTCAGATACGCAGTATTTT.

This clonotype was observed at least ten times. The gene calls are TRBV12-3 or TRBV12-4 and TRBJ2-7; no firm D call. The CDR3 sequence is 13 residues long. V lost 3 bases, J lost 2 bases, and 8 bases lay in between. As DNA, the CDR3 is TGTGCCAGCAGTTTTAGTACAACCTACGAGCAGTACTTC. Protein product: CASSFSTTYEQYF.